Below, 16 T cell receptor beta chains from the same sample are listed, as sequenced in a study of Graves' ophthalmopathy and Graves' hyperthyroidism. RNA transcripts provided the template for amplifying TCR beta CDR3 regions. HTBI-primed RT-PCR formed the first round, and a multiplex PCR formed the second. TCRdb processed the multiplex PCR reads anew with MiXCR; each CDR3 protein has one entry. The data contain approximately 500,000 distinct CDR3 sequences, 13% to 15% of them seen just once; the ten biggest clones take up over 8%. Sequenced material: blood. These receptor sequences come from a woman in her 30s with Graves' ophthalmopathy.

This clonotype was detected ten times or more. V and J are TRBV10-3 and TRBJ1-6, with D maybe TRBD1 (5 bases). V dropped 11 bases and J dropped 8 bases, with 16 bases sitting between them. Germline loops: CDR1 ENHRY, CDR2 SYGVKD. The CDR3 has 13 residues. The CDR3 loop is CAARGGVDSPLHF. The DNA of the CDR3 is TGTGCCGCCCGTGGGGGGGTCGATTCACCCCTCCACTTT.

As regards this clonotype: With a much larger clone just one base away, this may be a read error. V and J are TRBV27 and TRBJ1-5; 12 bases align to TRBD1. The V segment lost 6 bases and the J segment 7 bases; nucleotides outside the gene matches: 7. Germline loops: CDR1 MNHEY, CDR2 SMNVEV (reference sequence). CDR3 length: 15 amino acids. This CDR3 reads CASSRGTGGRQPQHF. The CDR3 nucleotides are TGTGCCAGCAGCCGGGGGACAGGGGGCAGGCAGCCCCAGCATTTT.

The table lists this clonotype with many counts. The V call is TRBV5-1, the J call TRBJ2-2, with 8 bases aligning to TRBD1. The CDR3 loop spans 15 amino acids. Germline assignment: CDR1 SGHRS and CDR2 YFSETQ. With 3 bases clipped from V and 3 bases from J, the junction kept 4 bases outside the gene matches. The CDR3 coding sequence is TGCGCCAGCAGCTGGGACAGGATTGACACCGGGGAGCTGTTTTTT. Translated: CASSWDRIDTGELFF.

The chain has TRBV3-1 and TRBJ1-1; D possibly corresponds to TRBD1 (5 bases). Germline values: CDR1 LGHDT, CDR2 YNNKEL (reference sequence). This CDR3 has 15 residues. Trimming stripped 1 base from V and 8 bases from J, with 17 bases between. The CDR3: CASSQASPGGVEAFF. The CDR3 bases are TGTGCCAGCAGCCAAGCCTCACCCGGGGGAGTGGAAGCTTTCTTT.

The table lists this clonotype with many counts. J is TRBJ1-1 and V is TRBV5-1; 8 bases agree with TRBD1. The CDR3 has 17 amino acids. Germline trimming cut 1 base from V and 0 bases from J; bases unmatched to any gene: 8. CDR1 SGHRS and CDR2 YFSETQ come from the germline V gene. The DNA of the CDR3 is TGCGCCAGCAGCTTGTATACAGGGGGAATGATGAACACTGAAGCTTTCTTT. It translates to CASSLYTGGMMNTEAFF.

The CDR3 region has the DNA TGTGCCAGTAGTATAGCCTCAGGGTTCTCGAAATCCTACGAGCAGTACTTC. Amino acids: CASSIASGFSKSYEQYF. The chain uses TRBV19 and TRBJ2-7; TRBD1 is a possible D gene (5 bases). This CDR3 spans 17 amino acids. The germline V gene encodes CDR1 LNHDA and CDR2 SQIVND (reference sequence). V was pared by 1 base and J by 1 base, with 17 bases between.

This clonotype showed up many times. CDR3 DNA sequence: TGCGCCAGCAGCCAAGGAAATTCTGGGGCCAACGTCCTGACTTTC. It is translated as CASSQGNSGANVLTF. V is TRBV4-1 and J is TRBJ2-6; D is uncertain. Germline loops: CDR1 MGHRA, CDR2 YSYEKL. The germline V and J ends were trimmed by 1 base and 1 base, with 5 bases remaining between them. The CDR3 runs to 15 residues.

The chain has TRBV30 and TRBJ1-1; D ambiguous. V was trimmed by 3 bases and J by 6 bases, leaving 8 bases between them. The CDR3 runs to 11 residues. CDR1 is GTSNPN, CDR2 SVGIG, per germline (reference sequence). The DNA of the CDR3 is TGTGCCTGGAGAACGAGCGCTGAAGCTTTCTTT. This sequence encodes CAWRTSAEAFF.

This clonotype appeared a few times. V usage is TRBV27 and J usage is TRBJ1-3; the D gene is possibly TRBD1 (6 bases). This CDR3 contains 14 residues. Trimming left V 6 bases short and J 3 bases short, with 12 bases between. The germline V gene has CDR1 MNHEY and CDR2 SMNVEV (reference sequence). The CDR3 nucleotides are TGTGCCAGCAGCTGGGGGCCCGATGGAAACACCATATATTTT. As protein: CASSWGPDGNTIYF.

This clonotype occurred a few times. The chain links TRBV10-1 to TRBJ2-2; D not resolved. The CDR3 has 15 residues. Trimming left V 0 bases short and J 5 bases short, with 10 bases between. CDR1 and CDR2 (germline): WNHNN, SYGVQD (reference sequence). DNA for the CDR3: TGCGCCAGCAGTGAGTCGCCAGAGAAGACCGGGGAGCTGTTTTTT. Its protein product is CASSESPEKTGELFF.

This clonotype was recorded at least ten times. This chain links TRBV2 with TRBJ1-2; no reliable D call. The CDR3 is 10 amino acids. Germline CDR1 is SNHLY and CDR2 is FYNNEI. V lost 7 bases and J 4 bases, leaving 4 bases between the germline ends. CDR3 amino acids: CASTSYGYTF. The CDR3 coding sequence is TGTGCCAGCACGAGCTATGGCTACACCTTC.

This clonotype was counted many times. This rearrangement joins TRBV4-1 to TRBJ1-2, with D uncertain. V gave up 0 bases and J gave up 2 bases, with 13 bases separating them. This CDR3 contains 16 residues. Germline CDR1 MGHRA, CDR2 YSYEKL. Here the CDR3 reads CASSQDDSHRNYGYTF. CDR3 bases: TGCGCCAGCAGCCAAGATGATAGTCACCGCAACTATGGCTACACCTTC.

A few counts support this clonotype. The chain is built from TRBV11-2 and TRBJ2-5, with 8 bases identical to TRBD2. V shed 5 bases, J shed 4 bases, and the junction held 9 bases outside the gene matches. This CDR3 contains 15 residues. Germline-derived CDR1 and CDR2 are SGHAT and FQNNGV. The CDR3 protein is CASSPQLAGLETQYF. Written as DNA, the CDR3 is TGTGCCAGCAGCCCGCAGCTAGCGGGTCTAGAGACCCAGTACTTC.

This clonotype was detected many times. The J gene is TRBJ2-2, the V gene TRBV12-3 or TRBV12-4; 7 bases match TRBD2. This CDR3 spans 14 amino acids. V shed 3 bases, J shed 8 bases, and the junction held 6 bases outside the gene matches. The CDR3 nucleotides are TGTGCCAGCAGTTTTGGGGGGACTATGGGGGAGCTGTTTTTT. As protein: CASSFGGTMGELFF.

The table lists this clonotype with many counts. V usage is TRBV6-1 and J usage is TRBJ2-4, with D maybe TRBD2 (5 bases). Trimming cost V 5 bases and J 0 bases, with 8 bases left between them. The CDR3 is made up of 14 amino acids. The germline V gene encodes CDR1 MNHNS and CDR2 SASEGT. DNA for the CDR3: TGTGCCAGCAGTCAGAGGGTAGCCAAAAACATTCAGTACTTC. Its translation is CASSQRVAKNIQYF.

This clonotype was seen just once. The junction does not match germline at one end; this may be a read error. CDR3 nucleotides: TGTTCCAGCAGCCAAGAATTGAACACTGAAGCTTTCTTT. As protein: CSSSQELNTEAFF. The chain carries TRBV14 and TRBJ1-1; D gene ambiguous. Germline values: CDR1 SGHDN, CDR2 FVKESK. This CDR3 comprises 13 residues.